The source of this T cell receptor beta chain is a study of blood T cell repertoires in COVID-19. This clone was observed at least ten times. The table came from immunoSEQ multiplex PCR; TCRdb's copy has only in-frame clones and leaves some out. This table has about 220,000 clones, 80% appearing once. Germline CDR1 reads LNHDA; CDR2 reads SQIVND (reference sequence). The CDR3 has 16 residues. Trimming removed 7 bases from V and 1 base from J; junction bases left unmatched: 12. The receptor was derived from a human donor in a cohort sampled during active COVID-19. Source material: peripheral blood. This chain joins TRBV19 and TRBJ1-1, with 7 bases lining up with TRBD1. CDR3: CASTKRGGQENTEAFF. The CDR3 DNA follows: TGTGCCAGTACTAAAAGGGGAGGACAGGAGAACACTGAAGCTTTCTTT.